This T cell receptor beta chain is from a study of cytomegalovirus exposure and HLA in healthy donors. Primers: 60 Vbeta forward and 13 Jbeta reverse. The repertoire was sequenced with immunoSEQ multiplex PCR; TCRdb's copy has only in-frame clones and lacks some. The sample has about 190,000 clones, around three quarters seen once; the top ten hold approximately 2%. General study results and limits: A later analysis reportedly identified an Asian-associated ancestry cluster as carrying fewer N-insertions than the roughly 670-donor mean.

The CDR3 consists of 17 residues. The J segment lost 5 bases and the V segment lost 1 base, leaving 10 bases of the junction unmatched. CDR1 is MGHRA, CDR2 YSYEKL, per germline. As concerns this clone: As yet, its antigen is unknown.

Sequencing input: PBMCs. The source of this sequence is a woman aged 25 to 39 in good health and CMV-seronegative. The chain carries TRBV4-1 and TRBJ2-3; 9 positions agree with TRBD2. CDR3 sequence reads: CASSQVAGTSLRDTQYF. Here the CDR3 DNA reads TGCGCCAGCAGCCAAGTGGCCGGGACTAGCCTTCGAGATACGCAGTATTTT.